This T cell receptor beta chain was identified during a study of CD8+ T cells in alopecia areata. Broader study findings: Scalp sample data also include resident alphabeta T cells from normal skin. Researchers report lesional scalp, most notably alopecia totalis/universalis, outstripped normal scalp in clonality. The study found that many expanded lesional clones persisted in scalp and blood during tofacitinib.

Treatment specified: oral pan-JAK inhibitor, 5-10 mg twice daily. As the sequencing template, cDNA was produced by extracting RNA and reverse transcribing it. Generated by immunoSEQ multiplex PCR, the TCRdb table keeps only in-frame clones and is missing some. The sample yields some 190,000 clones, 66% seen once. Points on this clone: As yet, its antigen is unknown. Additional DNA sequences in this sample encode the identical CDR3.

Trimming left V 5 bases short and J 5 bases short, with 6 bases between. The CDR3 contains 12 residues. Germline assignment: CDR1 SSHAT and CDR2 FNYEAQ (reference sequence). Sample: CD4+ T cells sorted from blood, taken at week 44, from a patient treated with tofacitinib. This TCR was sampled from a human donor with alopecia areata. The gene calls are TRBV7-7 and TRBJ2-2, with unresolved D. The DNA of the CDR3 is TGTGCCAGCAGCCCAAGGACCGGGGAGCTGTTTTTT. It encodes CASSPRTGELFF.